Below are 23 T cell receptor beta chains sequenced from a single sample in a study of technical replicates of blood from several donors. Only in-frame clones appear in the TCRdb table, and some are missing; sequencing was by immunoSEQ multiplex PCR. The sample has around 79,000 clones; roughly nine tenths are singletons. Sequenced material: T cells isolated from PBMCs. These receptors came from a human donor in good health.

This rearrangement joins TRBV7-8 to TRBJ2-6; 7 nucleotides match TRBD2. Germline assignment: CDR1 SGHVS and CDR2 FQNEAQ. The CDR3 is made up of 14 amino acids. The junction had 5 bases not matched to a gene; V was cut back by 10 bases and J by 2 bases. The CDR3 here is CAILGGAGANVLTF. The CDR3 DNA reads TGTGCCATCCTGGGAGGGGCTGGGGCCAACGTCCTGACTTTC. Variable domain in full (rest from reference TRBV7-8 and TRBJ2-6): GAGVSQSPRYKVAKRGQDVALRCDPISGHVSLFWYQQALGQGPEFLTYFQNEAQLDKSGLPSDRFFAERPEGSVSTLKIQRTQQEDSAVYLCAILGGAGANVLTFGAGSRLTVL.

The chain uses TRBV29-1 and TRBJ1-2; maybe TRBD1 (5 bases). The CDR3 sequence is 12 residues long. V was cut by 3 bases and J by 7 bases, with 12 bases left in between. CDR1 SQVTM and CDR2 ANQGSEA come from the germline V gene. CDR3 coding DNA: TGCAGCGTTGACGGGGGGTCTGGTGGCTACACCTTC. This translates into CSVDGGSGGYTF.

V and J are TRBV6-1 and TRBJ2-1; 13 bases map to TRBD2. Trimming at V came to 7 bases and at J to 10 bases, leaving 7 bases not matched to a gene. This CDR3 is built from 14 residues. Germline V gene sequence: CDR1 MNHNS, CDR2 SASEGT. CDR3 coding DNA: TGTGCCAGCAAAGGGACTAGCGGGATACAAGAGCAGTTCTTC. Translating it yields CASKGTSGIQEQFF.

The J gene is TRBJ1-2, the V gene TRBV5-1; 7 nucleotides agree with TRBD1. V lost 1 base and J lost 0; bases outside the gene matches: 6. CDR1 is SGHRS and CDR2 is YFSETQ in the germline V gene. The CDR3 contains 16 residues. CDR3 region: CASSLLAGGANYGYTF. CDR3 nucleotides: TGCGCCAGCAGCTTGTTGGCAGGGGGAGCTAACTATGGCTACACCTTC. The whole variable domain, filled in from reference TRBV5-1 and TRBJ1-2, reads KAGVTQTPRYLIKTRGQQVTLSCSPISGHRSVSWYQQTPGQGLQFLFEYFSETQRNKGNFPGRFSGRQFSNSRSEMNVSTLELGDSALYLCASSLLAGGANYGYTFGSGTRLTVV.

This clone was picked up one time. The gene calls are TRBV10-2 and TRBJ2-3, with 9 nucleotides matching TRBD1. Germline CDR1 WSHSY, CDR2 SAAADI. V dropped 6 bases and J dropped 1; count of bases not matched to a gene: 2. The CDR3 sequence is 14 residues long. The CDR3 sequence: CASSRTGGTDTQYF. The CDR3 DNA reads TGCGCCAGCAGCCGGACAGGGGGCACAGATACGCAGTATTTT.

This sequence joins TRBV6-6 and TRBJ1-2; 9 bases align to TRBD1. The CDR3 has 14 residues. The V segment lost 2 bases and the J segment 8 bases; nucleotides outside the gene matches: 6. Germline V gene lookup returns CDR1 MNHNY and CDR2 SVGAGI (reference sequence). CDR3 DNA sequence: TGTGCCAGCAGTTACCCTACAGGGGGCGGGGGCTACACCTTC. Translated: CASSYPTGGGGYTF.

The V and J genes are TRBV15 and TRBJ2-1, with D perhaps matching TRBD2 (5 bases). Trimming removed 0 bases at V and 6 bases at J, with 9 bases between. CDR3 length: 14 amino acids. Germline V gives CDR1 LNHNV, CDR2 YYDKDF (reference sequence). The CDR3 DNA sequence: TGTGCCACCAGCAGAGATCCGGGGATCAATGAGCAGTTCTTC. It encodes CATSRDPGINEQFF.

The chain joins TRBV28 to TRBJ1-2; tentative D call: TRBD1 (5 bases). The CDR3 contains 13 residues. Trimming shortened V by 5 bases and J by 4 bases, and 11 bases separated the two germline ends. Germline V lookup: CDR1 MDHEN, CDR2 SYDVKM. CDR3 sequence (DNA): TGTGCCAGCAGTGATAGACAGCCCTATGGCTACACCTTC. This encodes CASSDRQPYGYTF.

The genes are TRBV18 and TRBJ1-6; D gene unclear. The germline V and J ends were trimmed by 0 bases and 7 bases, with 7 bases remaining between them. This CDR3 contains 14 residues. Germline-derived CDR1 and CDR2 are KGHSH and LQKENI. CDR3 nucleotides: TGTGCCAGCTCACCACCCTCCCTGAATTCACCCCTCCACTTT. Amino acid sequence: CASSPPSLNSPLHF. The whole variable domain, filled in from reference TRBV18 and TRBJ1-6, reads NAGVMQNPRHLVRRRGQEARLRCSPMKGHSHVYWYRQLPEEGLKFMVYLQKENIIDESGMPKERFSAEFPKEGPSILRIQQVVRGDSAAYFCASSPPSLNSPLHFGNGTRLTVT.

V is TRBV10-3 and J is TRBJ2-1; the D gene is possibly TRBD2 (7 bases). The CDR3 totals 18 residues. Germline V lookup: CDR1 ENHRY, CDR2 SYGVKD. Trimming cost V 7 bases and J 5 bases, with 27 bases left between them. The CDR3 nucleotides read TGTGCCATCACCCGAGGGCCGGTGGGCGGGGGCTCTAACAATGAGCAGTTCTTC. Protein sequence: CAITRGPVGGGSNNEQFF.

CDR3 bases: TGTGCCAGCAGCTTAAGGGGACAGGGGGCATTAACCCAGTACTTC. This gives the protein CASSLRGQGALTQYF. The chain carries TRBV7-9 and TRBJ2-5, with 12 positions matching TRBD1. Germline V gene data show CDR1 as SEHNR and CDR2 as FQNEAQ (reference sequence). Trimming at V came to 2 bases and at J to 8 bases, leaving 6 bases not matched to a gene. This CDR3 has 15 amino acids.

In its sample, this clone was seen once. This sequence joins TRBV27 and TRBJ2-3; D might be TRBD2 (5 bases). Between the trimmed V and J ends, which lost 6 bases and 1 base, there was a span of 11 bases. The CDR3 totals 14 residues. CDR1 is MNHEY, CDR2 SMNVEV, per germline (reference sequence). The CDR3 here is CASSISEGTDTQYF. In DNA form, the CDR3 reads TGTGCCAGCAGCATCTCGGAGGGCACAGATACGCAGTATTTT.

The chain combines TRBV7-6 with TRBJ1-4; D call uncertain. Deletions cut 0 bases from V and 3 bases from J, with 14 bases between. This CDR3 is 17 amino acids long. Germline CDR1 SGHVS, CDR2 FNYEAQ. The CDR3 nucleotides read TGTGCCAGCAGCTTAGCGGGGAGGGAGAGTGCTAATGAAAAACTGTTTTTT. This gives the protein CASSLAGRESANEKLFF.

The chain employs TRBV5-1 and TRBJ2-7, with D possibly matching TRBD2 (6 bases). The CDR3 covers 15 residues. From germline, CDR1 is SGHRS and CDR2 YFSETQ. V was cut by 0 bases and J by 4 bases, with 14 bases left in between. The CDR3 DNA is TGCGCCAGCAGCTTGGGTTGGCGGGATATATACGAGCAGTACTTC. Encoded protein: CASSLGWRDIYEQYF.

This clone was found once. This chain uses TRBV6-6 with TRBJ2-7; a weak D match, TRBD1 (6 bases). Trimming took 7 bases from V and 6 from J, leaving 19 bases between them. The CDR3 has 14 residues. Germline assignment: CDR1 MNHNY and CDR2 SVGAGI (reference sequence). This chain's CDR3 is CASTSTGTPVEQYF. Written as DNA, the CDR3 is TGTGCCAGCACCTCCACCGGGACACCTGTCGAGCAGTACTTC.

The rearrangement links TRBV30 to TRBJ2-5; 11 bases agree with TRBD2. CDR1 and CDR2 from the germline V gene are GTSNPN and SVGIG (reference sequence). The CDR3 covers 17 residues. After removal of 1 base from V and 1 base from J, the junction contained 8 bases not matched to a gene. The CDR3 DNA follows: TGTGCCTGGAGTGCCCCGACTAGCGGGGATATCCAAGAGACCCAGTACTTC. Translated: CAWSAPTSGDIQETQYF.

The CDR3 spells CASSGGTMFIGTQYF. In DNA, the CDR3 is TGTGCCAGCAGTGGTGGGACTATGTTTATAGGGACCCAGTACTTC. V is TRBV2 and J is TRBJ2-5; 7 positions agree with TRBD2. Germline-derived CDR1 and CDR2 are SNHLY and FYNNEI. The CDR3 loop spans 15 amino acids. J gave up 7 bases and V 4 bases, and 12 bases lay outside the gene matches.

This clone showed up just once. This chain joins TRBV4-1 and TRBJ2-1; TRBD2 agrees at 10 bases. Germline V CDR1 and CDR2: MGHRA, YSYEKL. This CDR3 has 15 residues. Trimming at V came to 2 bases and at J to 5 bases, leaving 3 bases not matched to a gene. This CDR3 is CASSQLAGANNEQFF. The CDR3 DNA is TGCGCCAGCAGCCAACTAGCGGGGGCTAACAATGAGCAGTTCTTC.

This clone has only a few counts. This chain connects TRBV5-4 to TRBJ2-7; 7 nucleotides align to TRBD1. CDR3 length: 13 residues. Germline V gene lookup returns CDR1 SGHNT and CDR2 YYREEE (reference sequence). The ends lost 4 bases at V and 3 bases at J; junction bases unmatched: 4. For the CDR3, the DNA is TGTGCCAGCAGCCCGGGACAGTTCTACGAGCAGTACTTC. Encoded protein: CASSPGQFYEQYF.

This clone is a singleton in its sample. The chain combines TRBV9 with TRBJ1-2; the D is unclear. Trimming took off 2 bases at V and 6 bases at J, with 11 bases between the two ends. The CDR3 extends over 13 amino acids. From germline, CDR1 is SGDLS and CDR2 YYNGEE. The DNA for the CDR3 is TGTGCCAGCAGCGTTTGGGCCGGTGATGGCTACACCTTC. Its translation: CASSVWAGDGYTF. The full variable domain, with the rest looked up from reference TRBV9 and TRBJ1-2, is DSGVTQTPKHLITATGQRVTLRCSPRSGDLSVYWYQQSLDQGLQFLIQYYNGEERAKGNILERFSAQQFPDLHSELNLSSLELGDSALYFCASSVWAGDGYTFGSGTRLTVV.

The chain employs TRBV2 and TRBJ1-3, with D uncertain. Germline-derived CDR1 and CDR2 are SNHLY and FYNNEI. The CDR3 length is 10 residues. V lost 9 bases and J 8 bases, leaving 8 bases between the germline ends. The CDR3 loop reads CASAVDTIYF. The CDR3 coding sequence is TGTGCCAGTGCGGTGGACACCATATATTTT.

This chain joins TRBV11-2 and TRBJ2-1; tentative D call: TRBD2 (6 bases). The germline gives CDR1 SGHAT, CDR2 FQNNGV. CDR3 length: 13 residues. The V end lost 3 bases, the J end lost 9 bases, and 12 bases lay between the germline ends. The CDR3 reads CASSLSLGGEQFF. In nucleotides, the CDR3 is TGTGCCAGCAGCTTGAGTCTGGGAGGTGAGCAGTTCTTC.

This chain joins TRBV18 and TRBJ2-1; the D gene is possibly TRBD1 (6 bases). V lost 4 bases to trimming and J lost 7 bases, with 8 bases between them. CDR3 size: 12 residues. Germline lookup yields CDR1 KGHSH and CDR2 LQKENI. CDR3 DNA sequence: TGTGCCAGCTCACAACAGGGAAATGAGCAGTTCTTC. This translates into CASSQQGNEQFF.